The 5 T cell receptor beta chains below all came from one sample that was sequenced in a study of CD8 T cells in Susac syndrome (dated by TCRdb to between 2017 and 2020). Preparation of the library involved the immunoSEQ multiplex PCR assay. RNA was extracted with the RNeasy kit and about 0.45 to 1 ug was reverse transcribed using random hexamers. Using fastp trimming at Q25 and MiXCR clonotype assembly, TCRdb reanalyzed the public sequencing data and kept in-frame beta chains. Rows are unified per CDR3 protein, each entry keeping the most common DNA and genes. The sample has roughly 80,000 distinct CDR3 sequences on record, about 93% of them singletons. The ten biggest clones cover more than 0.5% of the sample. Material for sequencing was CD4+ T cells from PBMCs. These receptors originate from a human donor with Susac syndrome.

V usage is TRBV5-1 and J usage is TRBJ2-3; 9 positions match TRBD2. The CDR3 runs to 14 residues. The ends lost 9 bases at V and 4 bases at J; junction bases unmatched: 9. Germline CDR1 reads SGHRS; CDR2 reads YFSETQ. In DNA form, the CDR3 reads TGCGCCACCCGGGTGGGACTAGCATCAGATACGCAGTATTTT. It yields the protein CATRVGLASDTQYF. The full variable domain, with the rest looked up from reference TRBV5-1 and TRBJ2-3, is KAGVTQTPRYLIKTRGQQVTLSCSPISGHRSVSWYQQTPGQGLQFLFEYFSETQRNKGNFPGRFSGRQFSNSRSEMNVSTLELGDSALYLCATRVGLASDTQYFGPGTRLTVL.

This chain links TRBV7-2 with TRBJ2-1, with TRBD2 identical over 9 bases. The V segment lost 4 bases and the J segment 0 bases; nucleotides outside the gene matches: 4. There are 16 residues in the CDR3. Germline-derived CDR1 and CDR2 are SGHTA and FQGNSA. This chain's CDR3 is CASSSASGISYNEQFF. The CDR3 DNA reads TGTGCCAGCAGCTCCGCTAGCGGGATCTCCTACAATGAGCAGTTCTTC.

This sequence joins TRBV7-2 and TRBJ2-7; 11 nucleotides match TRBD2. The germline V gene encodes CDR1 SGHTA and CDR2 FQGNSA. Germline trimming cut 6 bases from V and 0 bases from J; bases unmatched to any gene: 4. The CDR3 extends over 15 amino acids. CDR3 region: CASSIAGGPSYEQYF. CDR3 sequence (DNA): TGTGCCAGCAGTATAGCGGGAGGGCCCTCCTACGAGCAGTACTTC.

The CDR3 DNA follows: TGCAGTGCTCCCCACCGGGATGAGCAGTTCTTC. Translating gives CSAPHRDEQFF. The chain combines TRBV20-1 with TRBJ2-1; D uncertain. Germline values: CDR1 DFQATT, CDR2 SNEGSKA (reference sequence). This CDR3 is 11 amino acids long. V was cut by 5 bases and J by 8 bases, with 10 bases left in between.

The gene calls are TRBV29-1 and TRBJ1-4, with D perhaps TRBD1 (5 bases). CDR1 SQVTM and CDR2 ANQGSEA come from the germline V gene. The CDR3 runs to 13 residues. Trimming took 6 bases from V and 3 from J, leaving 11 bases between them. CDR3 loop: CSVGDRANEKLFF. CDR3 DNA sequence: TGCAGCGTCGGGGACCGCGCTAATGAAAAACTGTTTTTT.